Following are 30 T cell receptor beta chains from one sample sequenced in a study of vaccination and CD4 T cells after COVID-19. Indicated treatment: roughly 10-day PBMC culture with coronavirus spike peptide pools or control peptides (ViraFEST assay). These receptors have no known antigen. Cultured CD4+ T cell DNA underwent sequencing with the Oncomine TCR Beta short-read assay. TCRdb re-analysed the PCR reads in MiXCR, keeping a single row per CDR3 protein. The top ten hold around a tenth of the sample, which has roughly 11,000 distinct CDR3 sequences, about 38% seen once. The material sequenced was CD4+ T cells from blood, cultured in vitro, taken after SARS-CoV-2 vaccination. All receptors come from a human donor who had recovered from COVID-19.

The chain couples TRBV20-1 to TRBJ2-7; 9 bases are a match to TRBD2. The CDR3 sequence is 14 residues long. Per the germline V gene, CDR1 is DFQATT and CDR2 is SNEGSKA (reference sequence). Trimming took 1 base from V and 6 from J; bases not matched to a gene: 7. As DNA, the CDR3 is TGCAGTGCTAGAGTTAGCGGGAGTTTGGCCGAGCAGTACTTC. It yields the protein CSARVSGSLAEQYF.

The chain recombines TRBV6-1 with TRBJ2-1; D gene ambiguous. CDR1 MNHNS and CDR2 SASEGT come from the germline V gene. The V gene lost 8 bases and the J gene lost 16 bases, with 21 bases spanning the gap. This CDR3 has 12 residues. Here the CDR3 reads CASLSRDPSHFF. CDR3 nucleotide sequence: TGTGCCAGCTTATCTAGGGATCCAAGCCACTTCTTC.

This clonotype was counted only a few times. The V call is TRBV19, the J call TRBJ2-3; 9 bases map to TRBD1. The germline V gene encodes CDR1 LNHDA and CDR2 SQIVND (reference sequence). The V gene end was trimmed by 5 bases and the J gene end by 5 bases; junction bases not matched to a gene: 8. The CDR3 is made up of 15 amino acids. The CDR3 here is CASSPHRGREDTQYF. CDR3 DNA sequence: TGTGCCAGTAGTCCGCACAGGGGGCGCGAAGATACGCAGTATTTT.

The CDR3 region is CASSESTVNPYNEQFF. In DNA, the CDR3 is TGCGCCAGCAGTGAGAGTACAGTTAACCCTTACAATGAGCAGTTCTTC. The chain carries TRBV10-1 and TRBJ2-1; D is unresolved. The V end was cut by 2 bases, the J end by 4 bases, with 15 bases between. The CDR3 covers 16 residues. The germline CDR1 and CDR2 sequences are WNHNN and SYGVQD (reference sequence).

Only a few counts were recorded for this clonotype. V and J are TRBV7-2 and TRBJ2-5; D gene ambiguous. The CDR3 has 13 amino acids. CDR1 SGHTA and CDR2 FQGNSA come from the germline V gene. V gave up 0 bases and J gave up 2 bases, with 4 bases separating them. The CDR3 loop reads CASSLARQETQYF. For the CDR3, the DNA is TGTGCCAGCAGCTTAGCGAGACAAGAGACCCAGTACTTC.

This clonotype was counted between two and nine times. This chain joins TRBV27 and TRBJ2-1; 9 bases match TRBD2. V dropped 7 bases and J dropped 1; count of bases not matched to a gene: 14. The CDR3 loop spans 18 amino acids. Germline V gene lookup returns CDR1 MNHEY and CDR2 SMNVEV (reference sequence). The CDR3 nucleotides read TGTGCCAGCACCCTGGGTGGTAGCGGGAGTTGGTCCTACAATGAGCAGTTCTTC. It yields the protein CASTLGGSGSWSYNEQFF.

The CDR3, as DNA: TGTGCCAGCAGTTTGTACCTAGCGTACAATGAGCAGTTCTTC. Amino acid sequence: CASSLYLAYNEQFF. The genes are TRBV28 and TRBJ2-1; the D gene is possibly TRBD2 (6 bases). V was shortened by 3 bases and J by 4 bases, with 10 bases between the two germline ends. CDR3 size: 14 residues. The germline V gene has CDR1 MDHEN and CDR2 SYDVKM.

The chain couples TRBV20-1 to TRBJ1-1; D unclear. The germline V and J ends were trimmed by 2 bases and 0 bases, with 10 bases remaining between them. CDR1 is DFQATT and CDR2 is SNEGSKA in the germline V gene (reference sequence). This CDR3 contains 14 residues. DNA of the CDR3: TGCAGTGCTAGAATGTCACACATGAACACTGAAGCTTTCTTT. Translated: CSARMSHMNTEAFF.

By share, this clonotype ranks as medium-sized. This chain joins TRBV29-1 and TRBJ1-2, with 7 bases fitting TRBD1. With V trimmed by 7 bases and J by 0 bases, 5 bases remained unmatched. Germline CDR1 reads SQVTM; CDR2 reads ANQGSEA. CDR3 length equals 13 residues. In nucleotides, the CDR3 is TGCAGCGGCGGGACAGCCGCTAACTATGGCTACACCTTC. Translated, it gives CSGGTAANYGYTF.

The chain links TRBV5-4 to TRBJ2-2; TRBD2 matches at 8 bases. CDR3 length: 16 amino acids. J lost 4 bases, V lost 0 bases, and 5 bases had no gene match. CDR1 and CDR2 from the germline V gene are SGHNT and YYREEE (reference sequence). CDR3 in DNA: TGTGCCAGCAGCTTGGCTACGGGAGGGTCCACCGGGGAGCTGTTTTTT. This sequence encodes CASSLATGGSTGELFF.

The chain combines TRBV6-2 or TRBV6-3 with TRBJ1-5; no reliable D call. The germline V and J ends were trimmed by 1 base and 0 bases, with 13 bases remaining between them. Germline V CDR1 and CDR2: MNHEY, SVGEGT. The CDR3 extends over 17 amino acids. CDR3 nucleotides: TGTGCCAGCAGTTACTATCAGGTTTCCTATAGCAATCAGCCCCAGCATTTT. As protein: CASSYYQVSYSNQPQHF.

This clonotype was counted only a few times. The V and J genes are TRBV15 and TRBJ1-6, with a tentative D call TRBD1 (5 bases). The ends were cut back, 1 base at V and 7 bases at J, with 11 bases in the middle. The germline V gene has CDR1 LNHNV and CDR2 YYDKDF (reference sequence). This CDR3 is 15 amino acids long. The CDR3 DNA reads as TGTGCCACCAGCAGAGGCGGATGGGGCAATTCACCCCTCCACTTT. Protein product: CATSRGGWGNSPLHF.

The rearrangement uses TRBV7-2 and TRBJ1-6; 7 bases fit TRBD1. J lost 7 bases, V lost 5 bases, and 8 bases had no gene match. The CDR3 extends over 15 amino acids. CDR1 is SGHTA, CDR2 FQGNSA, per germline. The CDR3 loop is CASSPQTGTNSPLHF. In DNA, the CDR3 is TGTGCCAGCAGCCCGCAGACAGGGACCAATTCACCCCTCCACTTT.

The V call is TRBV7-9, the J call TRBJ2-5; D not resolved. Germline CDR1 reads SEHNR; CDR2 reads FQNEAQ (reference sequence). The CDR3 has 12 residues. The V gene lost 1 base and the J gene lost 7 bases, with 7 bases spanning the gap. In nucleotides, the CDR3 is TGTGCCAGCAGCTTAGAACGGGCGACCCAGTACTTC. Its translation is CASSLERATQYF. Full variable domain (rest looked up from reference TRBV7-9 and TRBJ2-5): DTGVSQNPRHKITKRGQNVTFRCDPISEHNRLYWYRQTLGQGPEFLTYFQNEAQLEKSRLLSDRFSAERPKGSFSTLEIQRTEQGDSAMYLCASSLERATQYFGPGTRLLVL.

The J gene is TRBJ1-1, the V gene TRBV2, with D uncertain. V lost 7 bases to trimming and J lost 0 bases, with 6 bases between them. The CDR3 has 12 residues. CDR1 is SNHLY and CDR2 is FYNNEI in the germline V gene. This chain's CDR3 is CASKGMNTEAFF. In DNA, the CDR3 is TGTGCCAGCAAAGGGATGAACACTGAAGCTTTCTTT.

This rearrangement joins TRBV7-7 to TRBJ2-2, with 9 bases aligning to TRBD2. This CDR3 region has 15 residues. Germline CDR1 and CDR2: SSHAT and FNYEAQ (reference sequence). The CDR3 here is CASGRGGLNTGELFF. The CDR3 DNA follows: TGTGCTAGCGGGCGGGGGGGCCTGAACACCGGGGAGCTGTTTTTT.

The J gene is TRBJ2-3, the V gene TRBV7-3; 9 positions match TRBD2. Per the germline V gene, CDR1 is SGHTA and CDR2 is FQGTGA. V shed 2 bases, J shed 0 bases, and the junction held 0 bases outside the gene matches. The CDR3 covers 15 residues. The CDR3 spells CASSLLAGSTDTQYF. The CDR3 nucleotides read TGTGCCAGCAGCTTACTAGCGGGGAGCACAGATACGCAGTATTTT.

By sample fraction, this clonotype is large. The chain joins TRBV6-5 to TRBJ1-2; 7 bases align to TRBD1. The V segment lost 4 bases and the J segment 6 bases; nucleotides outside the gene matches: 11. Germline CDR1 reads MNHEY; CDR2 reads SVGAGI. CDR3 size: 15 residues. The DNA for the CDR3 is TGTGCCAGCAGTTCATCGGACAGGCTGGGAAATGGCTACACCTTC. This sequence encodes CASSSSDRLGNGYTF.

By sample share, this clonotype is medium-sized. V is TRBV25-1 and J is TRBJ1-4, with 7 bases lining up with TRBD1. CDR1 MGHDK and CDR2 SYGVNS come from the germline V gene. The CDR3 has 14 residues. V was clipped by 3 bases and J by 9 bases; unmatched bases: 7. The DNA of the CDR3 is TGTGCCAGCAGTGACCCCCGGACAGGCCAAAAACTGTTTTTT. Translated: CASSDPRTGQKLFF.

J is TRBJ2-3 and V is TRBV12-3 or TRBV12-4; TRBD2 matches at 9 bases. CDR3 size: 16 residues. The V segment lost 5 bases and the J segment 0 bases; nucleotides outside the gene matches: 6. CDR3 sequence (DNA): TGTGCCAGCAGTCGCCGACTAGCGGTGAGCACAGATACGCAGTATTTT. Its translation: CASSRRLAVSTDTQYF.

The V call is TRBV20-1, the J call TRBJ2-5, with TRBD1 identical over 7 bases. Germline V gene lookup returns CDR1 DFQATT and CDR2 SNEGSKA (reference sequence). With V trimmed by 4 bases and J by 9 bases, 5 bases remained unmatched. The CDR3 is 11 amino acids. The CDR3 spells CSATLQGPQYF. The CDR3, as DNA: TGCAGTGCTACCCTACAGGGGCCCCAGTACTTC.

This clonotype was seen a few times. This chain joins TRBV7-8 and TRBJ2-5; no clear D. Per the germline V gene, CDR1 is SGHVS and CDR2 is FQNEAQ. The CDR3 is 14 residues long. V was pared by 4 bases and J by 4 bases, with 13 bases between. The CDR3 DNA reads TGTGCCAGCAGCTCGAGCAAGAAAGGAGAGACCCAGTACTTC. Translated, it gives CASSSSKKGETQYF. Together with reference TRBV7-8 and TRBJ2-5, the CDR3 gives the full variable domain: GAGVSQSPRYKVAKRGQDVALRCDPISGHVSLFWYQQALGQGPEFLTYFQNEAQLDKSGLPSDRFFAERPEGSVSTLKIQRTQQEDSAVYLCASSSSKKGETQYFGPGTRLLVL.

The CDR3 here is CASSSTRGAETQYF. In nucleotides, the CDR3 is TGTGCCAGCAGTTCGACTAGAGGAGCAGAGACCCAGTACTTC. V and J are TRBV6-5 and TRBJ2-5; a possible D gene is TRBD2 (6 bases). CDR3 length equals 14 residues. Germline loops: CDR1 MNHEY, CDR2 SVGAGI. V shed 4 bases and J shed 4 bases, with 13 bases lying between them.

V and J are TRBV18 and TRBJ2-1, with D unresolved. With 4 bases removed from V and 7 bases from J, the gap between germline ends came to 11 bases. The CDR3 is made up of 13 amino acids. Germline values: CDR1 KGHSH, CDR2 LQKENI. In DNA form, the CDR3 reads TGTGCCAGCTCACAATCTCTAGGGAATGAGCAGTTCTTC. Residues: CASSQSLGNEQFF. Supplemented by reference TRBV18 and TRBJ2-1, the full variable domain reads NAGVMQNPRHLVRRRGQEARLRCSPMKGHSHVYWYRQLPEEGLKFMVYLQKENIIDESGMPKERFSAEFPKEGPSILRIQQVVRGDSAAYFCASSQSLGNEQFFGPGTRLTVL.

This chain connects TRBV15 to TRBJ1-4, with D unresolved. Germline V CDR1 and CDR2: LNHNV, YYDKDF (reference sequence). Between the trimmed V and J ends, which lost 6 bases and 6 bases, there was a span of 14 bases. The CDR3 length is 14 residues. CDR3 residues: CATSLTRRDEKLFF. Here the CDR3 DNA reads TGTGCCACCAGTTTAACCCGAAGGGATGAAAAACTGTTTTTT. Drawing the rest from reference TRBV15 and TRBJ1-4, the complete variable domain is DAMVIQNPRYQVTQFGKPVTLSCSQTLNHNVMYWYQQKSSQAPKLLFHYYDKDFNNEADTPDNFQSRRPNTSFCFLDIRSPGLGDTAMYLCATSLTRRDEKLFFGSGTQLSVL.

V is TRBV20-1 and J is TRBJ2-5; 14 bases map to TRBD2. Germline CDR1 is DFQATT and CDR2 is SNEGSKA (reference sequence). The CDR3 has 15 residues. J lost 4 bases, V lost 7 bases, and 8 bases had no gene match. The CDR3 region has the DNA TGCAGTGGGTCGACTAGCGGGAGGGCCGTAGAGACCCAGTACTTC. This sequence encodes CSGSTSGRAVETQYF.

V is TRBV28 and J is TRBJ1-5; possibly TRBD1 for D (5 bases). Per germline, CDR1 MDHEN and CDR2 SYDVKM. Trimming removed 5 bases from V and 2 bases from J, with 13 bases in between. This CDR3 spans 15 amino acids. The CDR3: CASSGAGKGNQPQHF. In DNA, the CDR3 is TGTGCCAGCAGTGGGGCAGGAAAGGGCAATCAGCCCCAGCATTTT.

This clonotype was counted between two and nine times. The rearrangement uses TRBV7-2 and TRBJ1-5; D is perhaps TRBD1 (5 bases). Trimming removed 6 bases at V and 2 bases at J, with 11 bases between. This CDR3 spans 14 amino acids. Germline CDR1 reads SGHTA; CDR2 reads FQGNSA. CDR3 sequence (DNA): TGTGCCAGCAGAAAAGGGGCGGGCAATCAGCCCCAGCATTTT. Protein sequence: CASRKGAGNQPQHF.

This chain joins TRBV7-8 and TRBJ2-1, with 12 bases fitting TRBD2. Germline-derived CDR1 and CDR2 are SGHVS and FQNEAQ. The CDR3 extends over 19 amino acids. V lost 1 base, J lost 2 bases, and 9 bases stayed unmatched. The CDR3 DNA follows: TGTGCCAGCAGCTTAGGACCGGGACTAGCGGGTTTAGCCTACAATGAGCAGTTCTTC. This codes for CASSLGPGLAGLAYNEQFF.

The CDR3 here is CASSTWGWGQGKNEQFF. CDR3 DNA sequence: TGCGCCAGCAGTACCTGGGGCTGGGGACAGGGGAAAAATGAGCAGTTCTTC. The chain uses TRBV5-1 and TRBJ2-1; 10 nucleotides align to TRBD1. CDR3 length equals 17 residues. J lost 7 bases, V lost 5 bases, and 15 bases had no gene match. Germline CDR1 is SGHRS and CDR2 is YFSETQ.